The entry that follows covers one T cell receptor beta chain sequence. This sample was taken from a study of response to subunit inactivated influenza vaccine. TCRdb re-derived calls from the RT-PCR reads in MiXCR, one entry per CDR3 protein. The sample contains 550,000 to 800,000 distinct CDR3 sequences, approximately 15% of which appear only once. This CDR3 comprises 15 residues. Germline lookup yields CDR1 ENHRY and CDR2 SYGVKD. With V trimmed by 2 bases and J by 5 bases, 6 bases remained unmatched. Sequencing used PBMCs from blood, obtained around two weeks before vaccination. The receptor's source is a man aged 50 or older who received an inactivated influenza vaccine. The chain couples TRBV10-3 to TRBJ1-1, with TRBD1 matching 9 bases. The CDR3 DNA reads as TGTGCCATCAGTGAGCACCGGGACAGGGCGACTGAAGCTTTCTTT. Translated, it gives CAISEHRDRATEAFF.